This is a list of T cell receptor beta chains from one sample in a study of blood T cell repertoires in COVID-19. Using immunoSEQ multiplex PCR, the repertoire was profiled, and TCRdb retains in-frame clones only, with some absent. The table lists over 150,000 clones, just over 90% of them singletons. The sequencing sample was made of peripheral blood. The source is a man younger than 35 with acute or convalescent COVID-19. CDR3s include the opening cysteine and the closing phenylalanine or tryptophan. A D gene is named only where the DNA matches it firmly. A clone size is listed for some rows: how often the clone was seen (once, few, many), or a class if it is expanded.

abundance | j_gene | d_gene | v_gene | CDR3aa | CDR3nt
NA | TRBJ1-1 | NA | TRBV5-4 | CASSYRVGTEAFF | TGTGCCAGCAGCTACAGGGTCGGGACTGAAGCTTTCTTT
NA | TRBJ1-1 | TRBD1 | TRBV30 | CAWSPRPGQKNTEAFF | TGTGCCTGGAGTCCTCGACCGGGACAGAAGAACACTGAAGCTTTCTTT
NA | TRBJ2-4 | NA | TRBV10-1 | CASSEINRVGVRYF | TGCGCCAGCAGTGAGATAAACAGGGTCGGGGTGCGGTACTTC
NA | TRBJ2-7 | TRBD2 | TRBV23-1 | CASSSRQPGGEQYF | TGCGCCAGCAGTTCTCGGCAGCCGGGGGGCGAGCAGTACTTC
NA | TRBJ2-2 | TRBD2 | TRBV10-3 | CAIRALAGETGTGELFF | TGTGCCATCCGGGCACTGGCGGGGGAAACTGGGACCGGGGAGCTGTTTTTT
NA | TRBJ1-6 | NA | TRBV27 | CASRSIFLGGADWGDNNSPLHF | TGTGCCAGCAGATCGATATTTCTGGGAGGGGCGGACTGGGGTGATAATAATTCACCCCTCCACTTT
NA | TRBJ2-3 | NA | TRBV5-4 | CASSLEGGFWMNTQYF | TGTGCCAGCAGCTTGGAGGGAGGTTTCTGGATGAATACGCAGTATTTT
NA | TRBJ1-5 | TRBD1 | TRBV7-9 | CASSLGQGAPDQPQHF | TGTGCCAGCAGCTTGGGACAGGGGGCGCCGGATCAGCCCCAGCATTTT
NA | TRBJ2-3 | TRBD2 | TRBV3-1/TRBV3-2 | CASSRGLAGGGPDTQYF | TGTGCCAGCAGCAGGGGACTAGCGGGGGGTGGCCCAGATACGCAGTATTTT
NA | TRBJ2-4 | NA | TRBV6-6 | CASSYSDTAKNIQYF | TGTGCCAGCAGTTACTCGGACACGGCCAAAAACATTCAGTACTTC
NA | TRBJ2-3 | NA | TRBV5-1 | CASSLLLAEATDTQYF | TGCGCCAGCAGCTTGCTACTAGCAGAGGCCACAGATACGCAGTATTTT
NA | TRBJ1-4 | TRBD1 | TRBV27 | CASSIFAYRGRVEKLFF | TGTGCCAGCAGTATTTTCGCTTACAGGGGGCGCGTTGAAAAACTGTTTTTT
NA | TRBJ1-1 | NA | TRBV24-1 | CATSDQDSEAFF | TGTGCCACCAGTGACCAGGACAGTGAAGCTTTCTTT
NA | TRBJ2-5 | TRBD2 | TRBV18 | CASSPPVSGRSGQETQYF | TGTGCCAGCTCACCTCCAGTTAGCGGGAGATCGGGCCAAGAGACCCAGTACTTC
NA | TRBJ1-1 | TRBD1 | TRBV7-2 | CASSWTGGALIEAFF | TGTGCCAGCAGTTGGACAGGGGGCGCGTTAATAGAAGCTTTCTTT
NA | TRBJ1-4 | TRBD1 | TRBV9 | CASSVEGDRMNEKLFF | TGTGCCAGCAGCGTAGAGGGGGACAGGATGAATGAAAAACTGTTTTTT
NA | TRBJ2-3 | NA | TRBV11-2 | CASSLGRASPDTQYF | TGTGCCAGCAGCTTAGGACGGGCTAGCCCAGATACGCAGTATTTT
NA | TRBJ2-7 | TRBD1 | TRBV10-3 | CAISGTEFYEQYF | TGTGCCATCTCCGGGACAGAATTCTACGAGCAGTACTTC
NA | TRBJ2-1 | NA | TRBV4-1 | CASSRQGTGWRFF | TGCGCCAGCAGCCGCCAGGGAACAGGGTGGAGGTTCTTC
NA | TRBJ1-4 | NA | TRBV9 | CASSATGWANEKLFF | TGTGCCAGCAGCGCTACAGGGTGGGCTAATGAAAAACTGTTTTTT
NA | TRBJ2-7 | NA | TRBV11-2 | CASSLPRPLGSYEQYF | TGTGCCAGCAGCCTCCCGAGACCTCTAGGGAGTTACGAGCAGTACTTC
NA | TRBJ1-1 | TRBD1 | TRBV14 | CASSQVGRGITEAFF | TGTGCCAGCAGCCAAGTCGGCAGGGGGATCACTGAAGCTTTCTTT
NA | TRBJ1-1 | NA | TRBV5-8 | CASSWTGTYTEAFF | TGTGCCAGCAGCTGGACGGGAACTTACACTGAAGCTTTCTTT
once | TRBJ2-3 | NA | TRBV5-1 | CASSPPRQAGSTDTQYF | TGCGCCAGCAGCCCCCCAAGACAGGCTGGTAGTACAGATACGCAGTATTTT
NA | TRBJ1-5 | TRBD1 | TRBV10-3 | CAISLDRSNQPQHF | TGTGCCATCAGCTTGGACAGGAGCAATCAGCCCCAGCATTTT
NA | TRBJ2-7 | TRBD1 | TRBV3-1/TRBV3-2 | CASSPVGGQGAEQYF | TGTGCCAGCAGCCCCGTTGGGGGACAGGGTGCCGAGCAGTACTTC
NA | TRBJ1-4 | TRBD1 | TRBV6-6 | CASSYGQGGEKLFF | TGTGCCAGCAGTTACGGGCAGGGGGGCGAAAAACTGTTTTTT
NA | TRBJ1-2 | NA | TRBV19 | CASSMDSVYGYTF | TGTGCCAGTAGTATGGACAGCGTCTATGGCTACACCTTC
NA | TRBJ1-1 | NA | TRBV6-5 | CASSYRGGVNTEAFF | TGTGCCAGCAGTTACCGGGGAGGGGTTAACACTGAAGCTTTCTTT
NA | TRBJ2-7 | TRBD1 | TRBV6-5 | CASSLWTGNYEQYF | TGTGCCAGCAGTCTATGGACAGGGAACTACGAGCAGTACTTC
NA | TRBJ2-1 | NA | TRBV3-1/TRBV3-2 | CASSQDQTIEAQREFF | TGTGCCAGCAGCCAAGACCAGACGATAGAGGCTCAGAGAGAGTTCTTC
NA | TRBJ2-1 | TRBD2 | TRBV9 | CASSVAWGGYNEQFF | TGTGCCAGCAGCGTAGCGTGGGGAGGGTACAATGAGCAGTTCTTC
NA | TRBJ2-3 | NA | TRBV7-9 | CASSDESGLLTDTQYF | TGTGCCAGCAGCGACGAAAGCGGGTTACTCACAGATACGCAGTATTTT
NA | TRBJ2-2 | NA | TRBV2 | CASGGAGRTGELFF | TGTGCCAGCGGTGGGGCAGGTCGCACCGGGGAGCTGTTTTTT
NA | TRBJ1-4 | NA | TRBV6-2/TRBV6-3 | CASSRVNEKLFF | TGTGCCAGCAGTCGGGTAAATGAAAAACTGTTTTTT
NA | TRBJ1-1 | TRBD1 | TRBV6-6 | CASSRDRGEAFF | TGTGCCAGCAGTCGCGACAGGGGAGAAGCTTTCTTT
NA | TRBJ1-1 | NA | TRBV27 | CASSLRGPPEAFF | TGTGCCAGCAGTTTGCGGGGGCCCCCTGAAGCTTTCTTT
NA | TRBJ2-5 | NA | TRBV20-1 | CSASMDNQETQYF | TGCAGTGCTAGTATGGACAACCAAGAGACCCAGTACTTC
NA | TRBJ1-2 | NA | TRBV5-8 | CASTQFQDKNYGYTF | TGTGCCAGCACCCAATTTCAGGACAAAAACTATGGCTACACCTTC
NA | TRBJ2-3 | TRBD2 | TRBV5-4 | CASSPLAGGTDTQYF | TGTGCCAGCAGCCCCTTGGCGGGAGGCACAGATACGCAGTATTTT
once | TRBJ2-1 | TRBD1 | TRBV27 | CASKPGQGLNEQFF | TGTGCCAGCAAACCGGGACAGGGGTTGAATGAGCAGTTCTTC
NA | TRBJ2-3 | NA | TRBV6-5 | CASSYNALVTDTQYF | TGTGCCAGCAGTTACAACGCACTAGTCACAGATACGCAGTATTTT
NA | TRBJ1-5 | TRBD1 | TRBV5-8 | CASSSGQGLNNQPQHF | TGTGCCAGCAGCTCCGGACAGGGGCTTAACAATCAGCCCCAGCATTTT
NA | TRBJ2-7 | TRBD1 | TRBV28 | CASSSPRTGGSYEQYF | TGTGCCAGCAGTTCCCCCCGGACAGGGGGATCCTACGAGCAGTACTTC
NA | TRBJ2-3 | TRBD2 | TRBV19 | CASSIISPGLGTSTDTQYF | TGTGCCAGTAGTATTATATCCCCGGGACTAGGGACTAGCACAGATACGCAGTATTTT
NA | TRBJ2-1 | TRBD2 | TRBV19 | CASRGPGGNEQFF | TGTGCCAGTAGGGGGCCGGGAGGAAATGAGCAGTTCTTC
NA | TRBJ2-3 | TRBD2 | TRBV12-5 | CASGRGVTADTQYF | TGTGCTAGTGGCCGGGGGGTTACAGCAGATACGCAGTATTTT
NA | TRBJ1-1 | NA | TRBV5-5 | CASSFAGLNTEAFF | TGTGCCAGCAGCTTTGCAGGGCTGAACACTGAAGCTTTCTTT
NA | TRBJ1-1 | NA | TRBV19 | CASSTRQVPGTEAFF | TGTGCCAGTAGTACGAGACAGGTCCCGGGTACTGAAGCTTTCTTT
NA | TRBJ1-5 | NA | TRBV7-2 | CASSTRVGQPQHF | TGTGCCAGCAGCACCAGGGTAGGTCAGCCCCAGCATTTT
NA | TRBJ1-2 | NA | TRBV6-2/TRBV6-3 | CASSYSPGWINYGYTF | TGTGCCAGCAGTTACTCCCCGGGGTGGATCAACTATGGCTACACCTTC
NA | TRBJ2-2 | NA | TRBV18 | CASSAMSRGSNTGELFF | TGTGCCAGCTCAGCGATGTCACGGGGGTCGAACACCGGGGAGCTGTTTTTT
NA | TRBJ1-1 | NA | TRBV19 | CASSAQGLGTEAFF | TGTGCCAGTAGTGCCCAGGGCCTGGGCACTGAAGCTTTCTTT
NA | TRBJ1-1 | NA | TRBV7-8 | CASSPRVLAEAFF | TGTGCCAGCAGCCCCAGGGTTCTCGCTGAAGCTTTCTTT